The clone carrying this TCR beta chain was observed a handful of times. Its cognate antigen is unknown. The data are from a study of T cell repertoires in cytomegalovirus infection. TCRdb re-called the reads through MiXCR, storing one row per CDR3 protein. The sample includes hundreds of thousands of distinct CDR3 sequences, about 30% of them seen just once. Study-level points and caveats: The ex vivo response was dominated by HLA-C-restricted CMV-specific TCR beta clonotypes.

Germline V CDR1 and CDR2: LGHNA, YNFKEQ. V gave up 1 base and J gave up 8 bases, with 11 bases separating them. This CDR3 spans 13 amino acids. This receptor was obtained from a human donor in good health (CMV status not recorded). Some clones in this sample may be carry-over from other donors' samples. This chain uses TRBV4-2 with TRBJ1-2, with D tentatively TRBD1 (6 bases). Here the sequenced sample was cultured PBMCs, taken from culture after CMV antigen stimulation. The CDR3, as DNA: TGTGCCAGCAGCCAAGGCCCCGACAGGGGCTACACCTTC. Its translation is CASSQGPDRGYTF.